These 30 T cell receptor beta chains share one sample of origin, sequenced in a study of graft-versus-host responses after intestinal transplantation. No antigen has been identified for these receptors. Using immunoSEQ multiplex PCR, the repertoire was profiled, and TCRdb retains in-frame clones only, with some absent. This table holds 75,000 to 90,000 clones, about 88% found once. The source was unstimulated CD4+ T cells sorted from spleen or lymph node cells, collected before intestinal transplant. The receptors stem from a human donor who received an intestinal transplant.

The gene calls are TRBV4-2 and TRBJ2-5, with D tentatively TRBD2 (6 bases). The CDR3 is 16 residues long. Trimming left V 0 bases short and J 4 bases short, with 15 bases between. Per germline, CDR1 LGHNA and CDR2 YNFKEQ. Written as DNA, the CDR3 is TGTGCCAGCAGCCAAGATTTAGGCGGGATGACAGAGACCCAGTACTTC. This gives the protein CASSQDLGGMTETQYF.

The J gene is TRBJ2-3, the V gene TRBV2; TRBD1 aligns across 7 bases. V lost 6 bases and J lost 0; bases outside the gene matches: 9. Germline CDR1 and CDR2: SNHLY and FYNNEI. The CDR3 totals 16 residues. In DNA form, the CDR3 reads TGTGCCAGCAGGCCCATGACAGGGCGAAGCACAGATACGCAGTATTTT. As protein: CASRPMTGRSTDTQYF.

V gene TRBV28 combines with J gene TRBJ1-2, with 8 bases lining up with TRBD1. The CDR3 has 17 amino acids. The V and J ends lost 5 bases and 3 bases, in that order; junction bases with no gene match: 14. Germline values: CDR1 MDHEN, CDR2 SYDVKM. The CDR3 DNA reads TGTGCCAGCAGTATACAAACCCCGGGACAGGAACACTATGGCTACACCTTC. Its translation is CASSIQTPGQEHYGYTF.

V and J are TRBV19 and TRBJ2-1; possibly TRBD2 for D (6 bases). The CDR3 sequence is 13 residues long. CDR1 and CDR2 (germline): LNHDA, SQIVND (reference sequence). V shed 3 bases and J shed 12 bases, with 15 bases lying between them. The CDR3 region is CASSIGGTPRQFF. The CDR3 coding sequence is TGTGCCAGTAGTATCGGGGGTACCCCCCGGCAGTTCTTC. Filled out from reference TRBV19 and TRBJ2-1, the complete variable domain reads DGGITQSPKYLFRKEGQNVTLSCEQNLNHDAMYWYRQDPGQGLRLIYYSQIVNDFQKGDIAEGYSVSREKKESFPLTVTSAQKNPTAFYLCASSIGGTPRQFFGPGTRLTVL.

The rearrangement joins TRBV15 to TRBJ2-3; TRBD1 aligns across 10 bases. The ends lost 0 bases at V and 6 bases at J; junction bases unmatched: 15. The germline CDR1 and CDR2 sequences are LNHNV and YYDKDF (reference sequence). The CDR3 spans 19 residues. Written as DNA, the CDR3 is TGTGCCACCAGCAGAGATGCCCCGGCCAGGGACAGGGGTTCGGATACGCAGTATTTT. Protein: CATSRDAPARDRGSDTQYF.

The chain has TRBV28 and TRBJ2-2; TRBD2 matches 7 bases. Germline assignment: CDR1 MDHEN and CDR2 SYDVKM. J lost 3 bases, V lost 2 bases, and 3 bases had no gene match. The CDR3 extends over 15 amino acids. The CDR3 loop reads CASSLGGGDTGELFF. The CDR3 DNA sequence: TGTGCCAGCAGTTTAGGGGGAGGGGACACCGGGGAGCTGTTTTTT.

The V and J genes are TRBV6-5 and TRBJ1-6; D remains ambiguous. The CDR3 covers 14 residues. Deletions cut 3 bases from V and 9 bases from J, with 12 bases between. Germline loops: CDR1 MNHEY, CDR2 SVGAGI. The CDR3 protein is CASSYLREVSPLHF. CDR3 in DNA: TGTGCCAGCAGTTATCTTCGGGAGGTTTCACCCCTCCACTTT.

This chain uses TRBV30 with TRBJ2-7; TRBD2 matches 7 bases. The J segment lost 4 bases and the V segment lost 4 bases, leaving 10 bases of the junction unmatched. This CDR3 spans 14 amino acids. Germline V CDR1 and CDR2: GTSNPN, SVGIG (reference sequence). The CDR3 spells CAWKRGGVLYEQYF. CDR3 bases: TGTGCCTGGAAGCGGGGAGGGGTCCTTTACGAGCAGTACTTC.

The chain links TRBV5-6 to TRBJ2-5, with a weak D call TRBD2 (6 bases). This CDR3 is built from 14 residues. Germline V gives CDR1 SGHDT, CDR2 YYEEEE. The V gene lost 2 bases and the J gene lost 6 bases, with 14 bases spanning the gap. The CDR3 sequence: CASSLGEATKTQYF. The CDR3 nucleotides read TGTGCCAGCAGCTTAGGGGAGGCAACGAAGACCCAGTACTTC.

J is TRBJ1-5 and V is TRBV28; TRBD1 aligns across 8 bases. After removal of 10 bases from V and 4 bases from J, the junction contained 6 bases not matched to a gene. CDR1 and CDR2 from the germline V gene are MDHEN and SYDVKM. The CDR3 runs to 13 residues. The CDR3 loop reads CATGQGLNQPQHF. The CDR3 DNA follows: TGTGCCACCGGACAGGGTTTAAATCAGCCCCAGCATTTT.

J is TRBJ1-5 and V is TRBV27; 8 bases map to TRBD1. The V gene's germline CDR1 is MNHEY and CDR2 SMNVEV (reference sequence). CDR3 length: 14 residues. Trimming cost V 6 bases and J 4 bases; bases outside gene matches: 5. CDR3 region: CASRQDRGNQPQHF. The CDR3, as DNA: TGTGCCAGCAGACAAGACAGGGGTAATCAGCCCCAGCATTTT.

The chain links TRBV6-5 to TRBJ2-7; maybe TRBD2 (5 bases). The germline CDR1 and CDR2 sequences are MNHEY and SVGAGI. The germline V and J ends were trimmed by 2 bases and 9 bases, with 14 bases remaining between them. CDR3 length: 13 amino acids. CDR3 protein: CASSYKAELGQYF. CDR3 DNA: TGTGCCAGCAGTTACAAAGCGGAATTAGGGCAGTACTTC.

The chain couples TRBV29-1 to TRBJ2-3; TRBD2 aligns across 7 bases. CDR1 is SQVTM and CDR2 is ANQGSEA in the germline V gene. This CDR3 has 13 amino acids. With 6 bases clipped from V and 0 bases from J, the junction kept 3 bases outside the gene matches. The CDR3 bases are TGCAGCGTACTAGCGCAGAGCACAGATACGCAGTATTTT. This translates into CSVLAQSTDTQYF.

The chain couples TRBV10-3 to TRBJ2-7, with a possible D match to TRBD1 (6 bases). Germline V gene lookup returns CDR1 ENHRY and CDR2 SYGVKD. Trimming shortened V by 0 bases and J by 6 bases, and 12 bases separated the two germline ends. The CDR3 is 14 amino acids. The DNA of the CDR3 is TGTGCCATCAGTGAGTCGGTGGCAGGGGCCGAGCAGTACTTC. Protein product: CAISESVAGAEQYF.

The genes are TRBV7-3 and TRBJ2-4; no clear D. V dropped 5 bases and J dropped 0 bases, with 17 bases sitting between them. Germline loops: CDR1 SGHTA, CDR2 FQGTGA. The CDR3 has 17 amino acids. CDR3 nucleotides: TGTGCCAGCAGCCCTATCACGCTAGAACTAGCCAAAAACATTCAGTACTTC. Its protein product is CASSPITLELAKNIQYF.

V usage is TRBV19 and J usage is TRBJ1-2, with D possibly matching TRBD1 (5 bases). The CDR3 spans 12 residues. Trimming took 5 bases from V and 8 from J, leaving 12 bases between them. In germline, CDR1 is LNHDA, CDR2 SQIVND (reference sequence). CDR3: CASSARTLGYTF. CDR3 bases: TGTGCCAGTAGTGCCCGGACATTGGGCTACACCTTC.

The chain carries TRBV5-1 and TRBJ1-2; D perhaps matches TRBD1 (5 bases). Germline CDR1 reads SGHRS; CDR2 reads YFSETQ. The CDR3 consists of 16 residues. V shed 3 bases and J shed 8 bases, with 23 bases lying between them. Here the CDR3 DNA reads TGCGCCAGCAGCTCCGGGGGACGGATCCGTTTGGGGGGCTACACCTTC. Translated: CASSSGGRIRLGGYTF.

CDR3 amino acids: CAGGGQGNSPLHF. CDR3 DNA: TGTGCCGGGGGAGGACAGGGGAATTCACCCCTCCACTTT. The chain has TRBV10-3 and TRBJ1-6; 9 bases align to TRBD1. In germline, CDR1 is ENHRY, CDR2 SYGVKD. V trimming: 11 bases; J trimming: 7 bases; junction bases outside the gene matches: 6. The CDR3 totals 13 residues.

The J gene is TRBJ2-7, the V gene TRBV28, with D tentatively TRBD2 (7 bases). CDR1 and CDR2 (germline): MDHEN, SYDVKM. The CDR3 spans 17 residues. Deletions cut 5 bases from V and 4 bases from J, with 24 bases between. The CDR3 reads CASSPMGGISGQYEQYF. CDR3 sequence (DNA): TGTGCCAGCAGTCCTATGGGGGGGATTAGCGGACAGTACGAGCAGTACTTC.

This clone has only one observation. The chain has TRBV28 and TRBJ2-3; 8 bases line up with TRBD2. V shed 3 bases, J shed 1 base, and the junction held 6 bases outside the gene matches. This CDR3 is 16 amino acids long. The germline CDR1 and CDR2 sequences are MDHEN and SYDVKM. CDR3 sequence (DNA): TGTGCCAGCAGTTTTGACTCGGGGGGGCGCACAGATACGCAGTATTTT. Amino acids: CASSFDSGGRTDTQYF.

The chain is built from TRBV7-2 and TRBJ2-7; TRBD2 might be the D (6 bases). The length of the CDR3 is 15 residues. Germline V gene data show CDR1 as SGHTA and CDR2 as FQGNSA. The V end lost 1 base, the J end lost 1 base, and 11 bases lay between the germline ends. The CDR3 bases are TGTGCCAGCAGCTTAGGGTTAGCGGAATCCTACGAGCAGTACTTC. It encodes CASSLGLAESYEQYF. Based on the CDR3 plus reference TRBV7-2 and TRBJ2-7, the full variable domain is GAGVSQSPSNKVTEKGKDVELRCDPISGHTALYWYRQSLGQGLEFLIYFQGNSAPDKSGLPSDRFSAERTGGSVSTLTIQRTQQEDSAVYLCASSLGLAESYEQYFGPGTRLTVT.

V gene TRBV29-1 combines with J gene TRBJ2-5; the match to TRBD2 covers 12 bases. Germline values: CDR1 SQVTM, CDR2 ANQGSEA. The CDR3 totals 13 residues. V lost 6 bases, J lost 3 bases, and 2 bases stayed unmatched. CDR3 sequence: CSVRTSGEETQYF. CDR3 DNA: TGCAGCGTCAGGACTAGCGGGGAAGAGACCCAGTACTTC. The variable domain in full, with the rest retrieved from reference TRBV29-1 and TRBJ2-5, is SAVISQKPSRDICQRGTSLTIQCQVDSQVTMMFWYRQQPGQSLTLIATANQGSEATYESGFVIDKFPISRPNLTFSTLTVSNMSPEDSSIYLCSVRTSGEETQYFGPGTRLLVL.

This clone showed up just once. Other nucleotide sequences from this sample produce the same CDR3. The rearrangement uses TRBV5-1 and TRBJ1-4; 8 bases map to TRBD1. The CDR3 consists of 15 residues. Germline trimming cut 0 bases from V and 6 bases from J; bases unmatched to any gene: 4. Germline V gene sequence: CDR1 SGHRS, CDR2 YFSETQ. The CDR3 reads CASSLGGTGDEKLFF. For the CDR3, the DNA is TGCGCCAGCAGCTTGGGAGGGACAGGAGATGAAAAACTGTTTTTT. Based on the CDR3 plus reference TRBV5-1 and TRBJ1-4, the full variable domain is KAGVTQTPRYLIKTRGQQVTLSCSPISGHRSVSWYQQTPGQGLQFLFEYFSETQRNKGNFPGRFSGRQFSNSRSEMNVSTLELGDSALYLCASSLGGTGDEKLFFGSGTQLSVL.

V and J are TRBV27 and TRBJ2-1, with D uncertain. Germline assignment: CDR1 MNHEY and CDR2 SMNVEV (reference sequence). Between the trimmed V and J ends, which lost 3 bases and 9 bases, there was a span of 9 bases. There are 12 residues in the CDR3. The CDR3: CASSFPGGEQFF. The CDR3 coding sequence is TGTGCCAGCAGTTTTCCCGGTGGTGAGCAGTTCTTC.

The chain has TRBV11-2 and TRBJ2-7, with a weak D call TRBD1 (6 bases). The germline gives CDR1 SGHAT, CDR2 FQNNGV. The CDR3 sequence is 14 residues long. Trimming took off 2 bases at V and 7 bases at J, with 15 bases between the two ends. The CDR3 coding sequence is TGTGCCAGCAGCTTAAGTCTGGGGGCTGAGGAGCAGTACTTC. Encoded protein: CASSLSLGAEEQYF.

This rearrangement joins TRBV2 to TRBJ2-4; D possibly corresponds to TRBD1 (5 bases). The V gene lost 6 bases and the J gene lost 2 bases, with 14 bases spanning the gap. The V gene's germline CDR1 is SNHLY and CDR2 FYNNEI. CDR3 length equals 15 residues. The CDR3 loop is CASSRRVSTKNIQYF. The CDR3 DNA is TGTGCCAGCAGCCGCAGGGTTTCGACCAAAAACATTCAGTACTTC.

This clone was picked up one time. This CDR3 reads CSVEGVAGKSDTQYF. The CDR3, as DNA: TGCAGCGTTGAAGGGGTAGCGGGGAAATCAGATACGCAGTATTTT. This rearrangement joins TRBV29-1 to TRBJ2-3; 8 nucleotides match TRBD2. V shed 1 base and J 4 bases; nucleotides not matched to a gene: 7. This CDR3 has 15 amino acids. Germline values: CDR1 SQVTM, CDR2 ANQGSEA.

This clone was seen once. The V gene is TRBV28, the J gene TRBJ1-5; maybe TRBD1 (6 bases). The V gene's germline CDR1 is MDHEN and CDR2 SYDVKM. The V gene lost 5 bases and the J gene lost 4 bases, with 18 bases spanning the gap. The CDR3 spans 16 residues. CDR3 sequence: CASSLTLGQINQPQHF. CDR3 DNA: TGTGCCAGCAGTCTTACTCTTGGACAGATAAATCAGCCCCAGCATTTT.

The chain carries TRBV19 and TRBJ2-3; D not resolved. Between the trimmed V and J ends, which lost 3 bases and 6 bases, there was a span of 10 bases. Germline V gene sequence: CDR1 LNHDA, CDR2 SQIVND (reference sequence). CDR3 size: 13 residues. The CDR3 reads CASSMSLRDTQYF. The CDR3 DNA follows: TGTGCCAGTAGTATGAGTTTGCGGGATACGCAGTATTTT.

The CDR3 sequence: CASSLQGAPNTEAFF. CDR3 bases: TGTGCCAGCAGCTTACAGGGGGCGCCGAACACTGAAGCTTTCTTT. The chain couples TRBV5-4 to TRBJ1-1; 9 bases align to TRBD1. The trim removed 2 bases at V and 1 base at J, leaving 3 bases unmatched. Per germline, CDR1 SGHNT and CDR2 YYREEE (reference sequence). CDR3 length: 15 residues.